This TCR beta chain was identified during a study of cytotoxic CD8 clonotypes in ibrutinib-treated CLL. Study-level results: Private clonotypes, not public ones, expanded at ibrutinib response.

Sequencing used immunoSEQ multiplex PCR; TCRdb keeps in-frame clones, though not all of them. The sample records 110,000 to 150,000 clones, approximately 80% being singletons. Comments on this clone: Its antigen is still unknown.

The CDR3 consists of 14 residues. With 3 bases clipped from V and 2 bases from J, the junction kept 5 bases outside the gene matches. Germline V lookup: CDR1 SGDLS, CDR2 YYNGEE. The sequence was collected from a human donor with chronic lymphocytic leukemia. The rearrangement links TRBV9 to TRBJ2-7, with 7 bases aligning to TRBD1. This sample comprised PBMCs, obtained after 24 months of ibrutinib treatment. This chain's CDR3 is CASSGAGGPYEQYF. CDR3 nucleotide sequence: TGTGCCAGCAGCGGGGCAGGGGGACCCTACGAGCAGTACTTC.